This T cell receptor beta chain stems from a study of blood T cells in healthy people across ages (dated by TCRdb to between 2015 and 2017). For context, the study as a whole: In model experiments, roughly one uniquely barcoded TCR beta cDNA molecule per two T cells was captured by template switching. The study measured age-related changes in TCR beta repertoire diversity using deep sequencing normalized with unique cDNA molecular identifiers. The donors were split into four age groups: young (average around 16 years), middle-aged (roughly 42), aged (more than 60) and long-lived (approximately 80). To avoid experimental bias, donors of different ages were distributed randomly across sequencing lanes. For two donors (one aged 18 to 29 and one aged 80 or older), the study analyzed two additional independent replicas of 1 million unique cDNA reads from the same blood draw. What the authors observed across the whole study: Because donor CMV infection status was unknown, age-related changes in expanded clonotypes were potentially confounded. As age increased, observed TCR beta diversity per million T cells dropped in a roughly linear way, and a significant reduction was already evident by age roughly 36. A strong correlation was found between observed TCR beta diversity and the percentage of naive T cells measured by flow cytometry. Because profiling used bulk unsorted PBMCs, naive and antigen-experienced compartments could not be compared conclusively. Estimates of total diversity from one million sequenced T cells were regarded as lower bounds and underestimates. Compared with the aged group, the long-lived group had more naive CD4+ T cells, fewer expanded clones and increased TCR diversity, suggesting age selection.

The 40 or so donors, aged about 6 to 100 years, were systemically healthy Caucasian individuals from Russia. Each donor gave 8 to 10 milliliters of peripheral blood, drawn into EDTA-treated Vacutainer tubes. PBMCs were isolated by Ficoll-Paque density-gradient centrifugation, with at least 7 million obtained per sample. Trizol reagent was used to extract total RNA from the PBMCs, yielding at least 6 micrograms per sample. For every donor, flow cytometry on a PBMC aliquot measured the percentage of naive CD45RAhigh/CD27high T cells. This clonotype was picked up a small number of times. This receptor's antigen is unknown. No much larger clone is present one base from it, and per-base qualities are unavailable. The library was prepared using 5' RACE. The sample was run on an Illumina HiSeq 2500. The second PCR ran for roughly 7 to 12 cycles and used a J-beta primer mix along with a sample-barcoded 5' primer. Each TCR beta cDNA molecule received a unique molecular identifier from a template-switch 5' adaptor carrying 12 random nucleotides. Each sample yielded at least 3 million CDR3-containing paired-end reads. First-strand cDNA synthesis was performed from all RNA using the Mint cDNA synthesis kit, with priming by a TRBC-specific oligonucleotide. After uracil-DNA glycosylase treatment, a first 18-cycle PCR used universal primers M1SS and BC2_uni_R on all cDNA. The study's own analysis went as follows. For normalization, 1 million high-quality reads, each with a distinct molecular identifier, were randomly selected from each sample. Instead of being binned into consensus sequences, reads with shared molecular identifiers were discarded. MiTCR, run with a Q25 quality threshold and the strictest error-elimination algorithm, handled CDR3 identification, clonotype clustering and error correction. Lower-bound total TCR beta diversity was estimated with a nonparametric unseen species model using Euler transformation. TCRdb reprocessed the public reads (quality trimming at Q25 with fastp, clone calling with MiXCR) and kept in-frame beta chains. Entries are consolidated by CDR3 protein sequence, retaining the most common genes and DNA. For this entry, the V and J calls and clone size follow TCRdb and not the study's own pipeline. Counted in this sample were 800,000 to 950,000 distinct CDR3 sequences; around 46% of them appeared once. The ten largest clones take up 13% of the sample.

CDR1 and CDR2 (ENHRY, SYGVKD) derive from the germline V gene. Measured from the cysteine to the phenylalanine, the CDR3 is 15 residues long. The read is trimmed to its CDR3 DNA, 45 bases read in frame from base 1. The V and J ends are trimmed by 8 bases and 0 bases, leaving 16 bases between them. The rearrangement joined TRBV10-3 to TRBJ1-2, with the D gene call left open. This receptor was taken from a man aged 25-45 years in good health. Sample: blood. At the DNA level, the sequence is TGTGCCATCGGGGAAAGCGGACCATCTAACTATGGCTACACCTTC. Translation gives CAIGESGPSNYGYTF.